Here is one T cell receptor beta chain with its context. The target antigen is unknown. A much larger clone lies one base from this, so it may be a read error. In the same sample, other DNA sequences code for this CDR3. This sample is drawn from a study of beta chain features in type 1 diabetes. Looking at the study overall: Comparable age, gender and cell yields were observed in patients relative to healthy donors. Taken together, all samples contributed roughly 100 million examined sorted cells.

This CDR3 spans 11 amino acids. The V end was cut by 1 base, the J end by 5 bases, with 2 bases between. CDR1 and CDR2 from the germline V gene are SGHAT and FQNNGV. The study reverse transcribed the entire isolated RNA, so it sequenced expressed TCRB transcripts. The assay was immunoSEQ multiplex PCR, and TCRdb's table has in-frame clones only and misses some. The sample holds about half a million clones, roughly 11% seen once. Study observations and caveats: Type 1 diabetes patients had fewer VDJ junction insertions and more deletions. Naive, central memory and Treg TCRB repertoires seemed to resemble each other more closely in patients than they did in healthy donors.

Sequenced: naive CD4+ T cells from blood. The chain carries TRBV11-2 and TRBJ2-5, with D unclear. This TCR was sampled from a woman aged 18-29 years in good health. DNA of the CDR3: TGTGCCAGCAGCTTAGTGGAGACCCAGTACTTC. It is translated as CASSLVETQYF.